What follows is one T cell receptor beta chain and its context. Its specificity is not known. CDR1 and CDR2 (germline): SNHLY, FYNNEI. Trimming cost V 6 bases and J 4 bases; bases outside gene matches: 10. This CDR3 has 15 residues. This sample was included in a study of multiple sclerosis patients with progressive multifocal leukoencephalopathy. Broader study findings: In most PML patients, TRB repertoires appeared less diverse by entropy.

Spiked into each PCR were synthetic inline TR CDR3 controls of all V-J pairings. Some clones are missing from TCRdb's copy, which holds only in-frame ones; the method was immunoSEQ multiplex PCR. The sample contains about 31,000 clones, roughly 87% of which appear only once. Time point noted: time of PML onset. This chain joins TRBV2 and TRBJ2-7, with 9 bases aligning to TRBD1. This receptor was taken from a woman aged 40 to 50 with progressive multifocal leukoencephalopathy. This specimen was PBMCs, taken from a patient treated with natalizumab. The CDR3 spells CASRRAGTGQYEQYF. The CDR3 DNA is TGTGCCAGCAGGCGAGCCGGGACAGGGCAATACGAGCAGTACTTC.